These 6 T cell receptor beta chains share one sample of origin, sequenced in a study of blood T cell repertoires in COVID-19. This table comes from immunoSEQ multiplex PCR, and its TCRdb copy is limited to in-frame clones, with some not included. Here the sample spans about 190,000 clones, about 80% being singletons. The sequenced sample was peripheral blood. All receptors come from a woman aged 60-75 years with COVID-19, enrolled during active disease.

This clone was detected a few times. The rearrangement joins TRBV7-3 to TRBJ1-1; 9 nucleotides agree with TRBD1. The CDR3 totals 15 residues. V trimming: 1 base; J trimming: 5 bases; junction bases outside the gene matches: 5. CDR1 is SGHTA, CDR2 FQGTGA, per germline. This CDR3 is CASSLNGDRDTEAFF. The CDR3 DNA follows: TGTGCCAGCAGCTTAAATGGGGACAGGGATACTGAAGCTTTCTTT.

The genes are TRBV7-9 and TRBJ2-5; 10 nucleotides match TRBD2. V gave up 0 bases and J gave up 5 bases; unmatched junction bases: 3. Germline V lookup: CDR1 SEHNR, CDR2 FQNEAQ (reference sequence). The CDR3 sequence is 15 residues long. CDR3 DNA sequence: TGTGCCAGCAGCTTAGCAGCGGGAGGGCCGGAGACCCAGTACTTC. Encoded protein: CASSLAAGGPETQYF. Full variable domain (remainder filled in from reference TRBV7-9 and TRBJ2-5): DTGVSQNPRHKITKRGQNVTFRCDPISEHNRLYWYRQTLGQGPEFLTYFQNEAQLEKSRLLSDRFSAERPKGSFSTLEIQRTEQGDSAMYLCASSLAAGGPETQYFGPGTRLLVL.

The gene calls are TRBV6-5 and TRBJ1-2; D unclear. V lost 7 bases to trimming and J lost 7 bases, with 16 bases between them. The V gene's germline CDR1 is MNHEY and CDR2 SVGAGI. CDR3 size: 13 residues. The DNA for the CDR3 is TGTGCCAGCATTCAAGTGGAGGTTACTGGCTACACCTTC. Translated: CASIQVEVTGYTF.

The chain joins TRBV28 to TRBJ1-2; D perhaps matches TRBD1 (5 bases). V was trimmed by 6 bases and J by 5 bases, leaving 13 bases between them. This CDR3 contains 13 residues. Per the germline V gene, CDR1 is MDHEN and CDR2 is SYDVKM. CDR3 in amino acids: CASSPGYQYGYTF. The CDR3 nucleotides are TGTGCCAGCAGCCCAGGGTATCAGTATGGCTACACCTTC.

The rearrangement joins TRBV3-1 (or the pseudogene TRBV3-2) to TRBJ2-5, with 7 bases that match TRBD2. Germline V gene lookup returns CDR1 LGHDT and CDR2 YNNKEL (reference sequence). V shed 0 bases, J shed 7 bases, and the junction held 8 bases outside the gene matches. The CDR3 spans 15 residues. The CDR3 region is CASSQDLAERWTQYF. DNA of the CDR3: TGTGCCAGCAGCCAAGATCTAGCGGAGAGGTGGACCCAGTACTTC.

This sequence joins TRBV20-1 and TRBJ2-1; 9 nucleotides match TRBD2. CDR3 size: 15 residues. With V trimmed by 3 bases and J by 2 bases, 5 bases remained unmatched. Germline V gene data show CDR1 as DFQATT and CDR2 as SNEGSKA (reference sequence). The CDR3 loop reads CSASSSGGTYNEQFF. The CDR3 nucleotides are TGCAGTGCTAGTTCCAGCGGGGGGACCTACAATGAGCAGTTCTTC.